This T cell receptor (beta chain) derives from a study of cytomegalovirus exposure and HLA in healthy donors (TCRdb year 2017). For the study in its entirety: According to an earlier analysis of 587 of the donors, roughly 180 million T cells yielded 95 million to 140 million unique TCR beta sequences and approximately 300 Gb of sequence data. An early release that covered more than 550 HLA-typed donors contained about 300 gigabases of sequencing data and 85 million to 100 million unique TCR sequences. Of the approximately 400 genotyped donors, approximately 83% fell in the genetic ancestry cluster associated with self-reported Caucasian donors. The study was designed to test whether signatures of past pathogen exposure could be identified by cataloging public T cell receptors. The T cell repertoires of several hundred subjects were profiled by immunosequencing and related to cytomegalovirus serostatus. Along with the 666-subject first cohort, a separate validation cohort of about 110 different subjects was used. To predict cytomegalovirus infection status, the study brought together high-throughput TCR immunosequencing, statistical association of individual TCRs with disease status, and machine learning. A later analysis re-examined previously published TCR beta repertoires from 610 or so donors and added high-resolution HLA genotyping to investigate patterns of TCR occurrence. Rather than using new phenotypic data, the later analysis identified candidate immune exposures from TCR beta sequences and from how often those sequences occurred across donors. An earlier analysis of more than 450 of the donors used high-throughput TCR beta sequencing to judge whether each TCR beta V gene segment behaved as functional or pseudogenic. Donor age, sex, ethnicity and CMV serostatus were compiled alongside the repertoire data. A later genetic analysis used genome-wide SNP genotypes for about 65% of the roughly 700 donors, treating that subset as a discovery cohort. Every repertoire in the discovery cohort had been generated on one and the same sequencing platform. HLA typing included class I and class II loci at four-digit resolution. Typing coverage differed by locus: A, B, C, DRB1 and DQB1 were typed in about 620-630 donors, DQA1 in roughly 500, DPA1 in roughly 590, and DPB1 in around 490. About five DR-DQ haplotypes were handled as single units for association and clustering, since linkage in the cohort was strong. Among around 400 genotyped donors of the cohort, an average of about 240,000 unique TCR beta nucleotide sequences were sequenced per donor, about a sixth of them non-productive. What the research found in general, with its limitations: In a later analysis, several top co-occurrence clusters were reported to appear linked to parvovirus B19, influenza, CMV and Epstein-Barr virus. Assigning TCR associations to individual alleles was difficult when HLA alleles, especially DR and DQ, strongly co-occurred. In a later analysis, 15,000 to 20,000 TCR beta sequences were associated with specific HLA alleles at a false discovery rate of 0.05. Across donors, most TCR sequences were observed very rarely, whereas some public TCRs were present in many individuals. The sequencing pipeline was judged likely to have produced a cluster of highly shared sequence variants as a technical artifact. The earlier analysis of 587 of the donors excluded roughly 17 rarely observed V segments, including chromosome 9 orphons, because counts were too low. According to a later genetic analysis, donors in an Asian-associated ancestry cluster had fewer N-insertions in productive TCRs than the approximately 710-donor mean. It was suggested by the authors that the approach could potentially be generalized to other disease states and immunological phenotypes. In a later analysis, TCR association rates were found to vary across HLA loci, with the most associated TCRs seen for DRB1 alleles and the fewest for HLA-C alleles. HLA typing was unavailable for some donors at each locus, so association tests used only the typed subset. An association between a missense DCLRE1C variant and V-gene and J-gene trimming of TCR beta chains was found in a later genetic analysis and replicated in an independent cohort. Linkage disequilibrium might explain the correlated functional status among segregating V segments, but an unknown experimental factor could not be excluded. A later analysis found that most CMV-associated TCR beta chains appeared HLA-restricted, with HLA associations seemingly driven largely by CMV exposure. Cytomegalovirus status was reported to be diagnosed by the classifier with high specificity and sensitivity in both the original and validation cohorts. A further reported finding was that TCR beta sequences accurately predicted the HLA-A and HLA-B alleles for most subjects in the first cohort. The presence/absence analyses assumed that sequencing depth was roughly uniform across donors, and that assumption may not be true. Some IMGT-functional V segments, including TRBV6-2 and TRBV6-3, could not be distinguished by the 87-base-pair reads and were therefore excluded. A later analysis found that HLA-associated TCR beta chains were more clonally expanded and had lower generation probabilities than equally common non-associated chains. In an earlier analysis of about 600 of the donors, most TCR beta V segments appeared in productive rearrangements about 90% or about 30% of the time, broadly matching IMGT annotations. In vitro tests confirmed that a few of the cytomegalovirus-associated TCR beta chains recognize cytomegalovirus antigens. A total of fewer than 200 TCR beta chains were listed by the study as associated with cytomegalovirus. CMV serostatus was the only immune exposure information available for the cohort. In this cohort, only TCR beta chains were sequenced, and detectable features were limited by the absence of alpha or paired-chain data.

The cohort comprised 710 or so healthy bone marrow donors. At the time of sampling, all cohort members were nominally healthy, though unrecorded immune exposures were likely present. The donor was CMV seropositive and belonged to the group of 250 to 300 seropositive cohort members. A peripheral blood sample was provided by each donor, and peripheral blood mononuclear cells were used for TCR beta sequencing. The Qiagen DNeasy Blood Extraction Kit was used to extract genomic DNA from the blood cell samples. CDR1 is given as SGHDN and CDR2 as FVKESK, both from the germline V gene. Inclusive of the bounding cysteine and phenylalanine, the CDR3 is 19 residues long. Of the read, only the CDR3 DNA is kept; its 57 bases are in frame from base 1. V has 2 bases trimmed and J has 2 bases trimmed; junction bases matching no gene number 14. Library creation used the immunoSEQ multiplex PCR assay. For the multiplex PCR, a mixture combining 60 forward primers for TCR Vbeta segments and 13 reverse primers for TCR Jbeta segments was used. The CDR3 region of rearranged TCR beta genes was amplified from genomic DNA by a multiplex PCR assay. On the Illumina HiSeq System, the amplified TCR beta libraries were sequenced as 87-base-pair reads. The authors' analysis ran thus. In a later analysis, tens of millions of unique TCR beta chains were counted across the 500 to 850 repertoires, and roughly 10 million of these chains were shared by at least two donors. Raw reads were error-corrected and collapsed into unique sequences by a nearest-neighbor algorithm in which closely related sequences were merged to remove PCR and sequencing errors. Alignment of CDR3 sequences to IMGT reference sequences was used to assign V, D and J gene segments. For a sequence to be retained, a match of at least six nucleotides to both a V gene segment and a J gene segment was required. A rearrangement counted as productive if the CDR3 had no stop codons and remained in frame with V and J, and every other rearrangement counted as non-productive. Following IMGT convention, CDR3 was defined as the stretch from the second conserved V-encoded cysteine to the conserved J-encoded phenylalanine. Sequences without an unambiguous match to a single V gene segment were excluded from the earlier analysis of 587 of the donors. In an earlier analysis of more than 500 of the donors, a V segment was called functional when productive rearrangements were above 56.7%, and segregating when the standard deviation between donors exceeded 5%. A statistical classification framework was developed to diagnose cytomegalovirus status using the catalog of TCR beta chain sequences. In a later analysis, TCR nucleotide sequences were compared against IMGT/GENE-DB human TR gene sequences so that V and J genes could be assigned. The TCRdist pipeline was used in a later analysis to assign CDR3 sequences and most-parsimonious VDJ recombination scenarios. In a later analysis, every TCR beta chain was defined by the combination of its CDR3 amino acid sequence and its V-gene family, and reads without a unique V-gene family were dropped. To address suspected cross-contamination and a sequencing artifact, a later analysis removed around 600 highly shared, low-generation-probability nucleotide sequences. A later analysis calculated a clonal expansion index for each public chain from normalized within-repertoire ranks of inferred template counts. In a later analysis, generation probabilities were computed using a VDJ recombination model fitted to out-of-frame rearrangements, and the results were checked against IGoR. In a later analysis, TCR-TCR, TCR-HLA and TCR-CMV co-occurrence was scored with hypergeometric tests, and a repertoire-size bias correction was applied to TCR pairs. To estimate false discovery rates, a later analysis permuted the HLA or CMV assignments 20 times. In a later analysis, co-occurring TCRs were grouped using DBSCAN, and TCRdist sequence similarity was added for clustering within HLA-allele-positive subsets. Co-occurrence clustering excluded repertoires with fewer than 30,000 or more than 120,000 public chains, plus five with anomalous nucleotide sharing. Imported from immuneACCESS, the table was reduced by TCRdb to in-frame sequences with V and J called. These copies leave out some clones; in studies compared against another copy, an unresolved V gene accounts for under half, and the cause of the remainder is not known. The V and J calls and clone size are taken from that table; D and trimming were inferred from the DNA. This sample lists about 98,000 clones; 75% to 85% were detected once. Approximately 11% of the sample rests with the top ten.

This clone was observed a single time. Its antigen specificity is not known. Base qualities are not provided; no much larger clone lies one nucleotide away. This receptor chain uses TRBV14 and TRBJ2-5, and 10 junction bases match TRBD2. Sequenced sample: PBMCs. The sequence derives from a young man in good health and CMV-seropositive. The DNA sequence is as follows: TGTGCCAGCAGCCAACCTCCCTCCTTTCTAGCGGGGGAACAAGAGACCCAGTACTTC. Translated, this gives CASSQPPSFLAGEQETQYF.